This TCR beta chain was recorded in a study of cytomegalovirus exposure and HLA in healthy donors. Germline V gives CDR1 SGDLS, CDR2 YYNGEE. The CDR3 has 16 amino acids. The V and J ends lost 3 bases and 2 bases respectively, with 16 bases between them. 13 Jbeta primers and 60 Vbeta primers were used for the PCR. This table comes from immunoSEQ multiplex PCR, and its TCRdb copy is limited to in-frame clones, with some not included. The sample contains about 250,000 clones, around 84% of which appear only once. This rearrangement joins TRBV9 to TRBJ2-3, with D possibly matching TRBD1 (8 bases). The specimen was PBMCs. The receptor's source is a girl aged 2 to 10 in good health and CMV-seronegative. CDR3 loop: CASSARQGTNTDTQYF. The CDR3 DNA reads TGTGCCAGCAGCGCCCGACAGGGGACTAACACAGATACGCAGTATTTT.